Below, 12 T cell receptor beta chains from the same sample are listed, as sequenced in a study of T-cell reconstitution after alpha-beta-depleted transplantation in children. It was with unique molecular identifiers that the TCRbeta library was prepared. TCRdb processed the PCR reads anew with MiXCR; each CDR3 protein has one entry. The top ten hold roughly 13% of the sample, which has about 200,000 distinct CDR3 sequences, more than 12% seen once. Source: PBMCs from the stem cell graft donor, taken from the stem cell graft. These receptors were taken from a human donor who donated a stem cell graft to a child with acute lymphoblastic leukemia.

This clonotype has more than one count but fewer than ten. The chain uses TRBV10-1 and TRBJ2-1; D uncertain. V was shortened by 2 bases and J by 4 bases, with 9 bases between the two germline ends. The germline CDR1 and CDR2 sequences are WNHNN and SYGVQD (reference sequence). There are 14 residues in the CDR3. In DNA, the CDR3 is TGCGCCAGCAGTGAGAATGCGGAATACAATGAGCAGTTCTTC. Its protein is CASSENAEYNEQFF.

Ten or more counts support this clonotype. This chain connects TRBV10-3 to TRBJ1-4, with D unclear. CDR1 is ENHRY and CDR2 is SYGVKD in the germline V gene. The CDR3 is 13 amino acids. V was shortened by 6 bases and J by 7 bases, with 12 bases between the two germline ends. DNA for the CDR3: TGTGCCATCAGGAACCAAGGCGGTGAAAAACTGTTTTTT. It yields the protein CAIRNQGGEKLFF.

This clonotype was detected ten times or more. V is TRBV5-1 and J is TRBJ2-7; the match to TRBD1 covers 8 bases. Germline V lookup: CDR1 SGHRS, CDR2 YFSETQ. The CDR3 runs to 13 residues. The V and J ends lost 3 bases and 3 bases, in that order; junction bases with no gene match: 2. The DNA of the CDR3 is TGCGCCAGCAGCTGGGACAGGAGCTACGAGCAGTACTTC. Protein product: CASSWDRSYEQYF.

This clonotype was observed many times. The rearrangement joins TRBV21-1 to TRBJ2-3; TRBD2 is the table's D call, not checked against the DNA. TRBV21-1 is noted as a pseudogene. There are 19 residues in the CDR3. The CDR3 loop reads CASSPLTEPGLADTDTQYF. Here the CDR3 DNA reads TGTGCCAGCAGCCCCTTGACAGAACCGGGACTAGCGGACACAGATACGCAGTATTTT.

This clonotype was counted many times. The chain joins TRBV24-1 to TRBJ1-2, with D hard to call. The CDR3 sequence is 14 residues long. The germline gives CDR1 KGHDR, CDR2 SFDVKD. Trimming left V 0 bases short and J 3 bases short, with 7 bases between. CDR3 nucleotides: TGTGCCACCAGTGATTTGGGGGAGGACTATGGCTACACCTTC. This translates into CATSDLGEDYGYTF.

This clonotype has at least ten counts. This chain uses TRBV7-2 with TRBJ2-7; D perhaps matches TRBD2 (6 bases). The germline gives CDR1 SGHTA, CDR2 FQGNSA. V was trimmed by 5 bases and J by 0 bases, leaving 17 bases between them. This CDR3 has 16 amino acids. In DNA form, the CDR3 reads TGTGCCAGCAGCCCGTCGCGGGGAGAGGTCTCCTACGAGCAGTACTTC. Amino acid sequence: CASSPSRGEVSYEQYF.

This clonotype appeared many times. V usage is TRBV6-5 and J usage is TRBJ1-2, with D possibly matching TRBD1 (6 bases). Trimming took 2 bases from V and 1 from J, leaving 8 bases between them. The CDR3 is 14 residues long. CDR1 and CDR2 (germline): MNHEY, SVGAGI. The CDR3 region is CASSYGTNNYGYTF. Written as DNA, the CDR3 is TGTGCCAGCAGTTACGGGACAAATAACTATGGCTACACCTTC.

This clonotype was observed at least ten times. The chain recombines TRBV10-3 with TRBJ2-2, with 9 bases matching TRBD2. J was trimmed by 3 bases and V by 4 bases; bases with no gene match: 9. There are 17 residues in the CDR3. Germline CDR1 and CDR2: ENHRY and SYGVKD. The CDR3: CAISARASGIYTGELFF. The CDR3 bases are TGTGCCATCAGTGCTAGGGCTAGCGGGATATACACCGGGGAGCTGTTTTTT.

V gene TRBV3-1 combines with J gene TRBJ1-2; D gene ambiguous. The CDR3 contains 13 residues. With 11 bases removed from V and 8 bases from J, the gap between germline ends came to 21 bases. Germline CDR1 LGHDT, CDR2 YNNKEL (reference sequence). The CDR3, as DNA: TGTGCCTCCACCCAAGATCTAGGCGGCGGCTACACCTTC. Amino acid sequence: CASTQDLGGGYTF.

This clonotype occurred many times. The chain has TRBV7-9 and TRBJ2-1, with D possibly being TRBD1 or TRBD2 (5 bases each). The CDR3 has 14 residues. Trimming removed 5 bases at V and 0 bases at J, with 8 bases between. Germline CDR1 is SEHNR and CDR2 is FQNEAQ (reference sequence). The DNA of the CDR3 is TGTGCCAGCAGCATTGGGGGCTCCTACAATGAGCAGTTCTTC. This sequence encodes CASSIGGSYNEQFF.

This clonotype was counted many times. The chain employs TRBV7-8 and TRBJ2-5; 9 bases align to TRBD2. In germline, CDR1 is SGHVS, CDR2 FQNEAQ. With V trimmed by 2 bases and J by 7 bases, 8 bases remained unmatched. This CDR3 has 15 residues. CDR3 sequence: CASSLSSGKIGTQYF. CDR3 sequence (DNA): TGTGCCAGCAGCTTATCTAGCGGGAAAATTGGGACCCAGTACTTC.

This clonotype was detected ten times or more. CDR3 region: CSAGGTSLGEQFF. The CDR3 region has the DNA TGCAGTGCGGGGGGTACTAGCCTGGGTGAGCAGTTCTTC. The V call is TRBV20-1, the J call TRBJ2-1; D may be TRBD2 (6 bases). Per the germline V gene, CDR1 is DFQATT and CDR2 is SNEGSKA (reference sequence). With 6 bases removed from V and 9 bases from J, the gap between germline ends came to 18 bases. CDR3 length: 13 amino acids.